This TCR beta chain was recorded in a study of blood T cell repertoires in COVID-19. The overall study: The United States, Italy and Spain were the sources of the acute and convalescent COVID-19 samples. T cells, B-cell-depleted T cells, or PBMCs provided the cDNA or gDNA that served as material.

In the original analysis: For nucleated cells, counts were estimated from reference gene primer amplification. The protocol was immunoSEQ multiplex PCR, while the TCRdb copy is restricted to in-frame clones and leaves out a portion. Clone size and the V and J calls come from that table; the DNA yielded D and trimming. The data hold some 140,000 clones, with 85% observed a single time. Germline-derived CDR1 and CDR2 are SGDLS and YYNGEE. The CDR3 covers 19 residues. J lost 1 base, V lost 0 bases, and 5 bases had no gene match. The sequence derives from a human donor in a cohort sampled during active COVID-19. Source material: peripheral blood. This chain connects TRBV9 to TRBJ2-2; TRBD2 matches 14 bases. The CDR3 bases are TGTGCCAGCAGCGTAGAGTCGGGACTAGCGGGGGAGAACACCGGGGAGCTGTTTTTT. It is translated as CASSVESGLAGENTGELFF.